These 12 T cell receptor beta chains came from one sample sequenced in a study of CD4+ T cells in melanoma. The data were produced by immunoSEQ multiplex PCR, yet TCRdb's version contains in-frame clones alone and is incomplete. The sample records about 14,000 clones, about 70% being singletons. Sequencing used cells from a culture (not recorded whether cultured in vitro). The receptors stem from a human donor with melanoma.

The CDR3 region has the DNA TGTGCCAGCAGTGTAGAGAGGAGCGTTGGGGAGCAGTACTTC. Its translation is CASSVERSVGEQYF. The chain carries TRBV6-5 and TRBJ2-7; no clear D gene. Trimming removed 5 bases at V and 7 bases at J, with 18 bases between. Germline V gene lookup returns CDR1 MNHEY and CDR2 SVGAGI. CDR3 length: 14 residues.

This clone was picked up a small number of times. V usage is TRBV10-3 and J usage is TRBJ1-2; D unclear. Germline-derived CDR1 and CDR2 are ENHRY and SYGVKD. The V end lost 4 bases, the J end lost 6 bases, and 15 bases lay between the germline ends. The CDR3 spans 14 residues. In nucleotides, the CDR3 is TGTGCCATCAGTGCCACCGACGGGCCGGATGGCTACACCTTC. It encodes CAISATDGPDGYTF.

In this sample, this clone turned up a few times. The chain has TRBV18 and TRBJ1-3, with TRBD1 matching over 7 bases. Trimming at V came to 1 base and at J to 1 base, leaving 7 bases not matched to a gene. CDR3 length: 17 amino acids. Germline loops: CDR1 KGHSH, CDR2 LQKENI. Here the CDR3 reads CASSPQTGVMSGNTIYF. The CDR3 nucleotides read TGTGCCAGCTCACCACAAACAGGGGTAATGTCTGGAAACACCATATATTTT.

V is TRBV5-1 and J is TRBJ2-7; TRBD1 is a possible D gene (5 bases). The CDR3 sequence is 13 residues long. The V end was cut by 4 bases, the J end by 2 bases, with 10 bases between. CDR1 is SGHRS and CDR2 is YFSETQ in the germline V gene. Written as DNA, the CDR3 is TGCGCCAGCAGCCGTCAACAGGCCTACGAGCAGTACTTC. Amino acids: CASSRQQAYEQYF.

The chain is built from TRBV28 and TRBJ2-7, with a tentative D call TRBD1 (5 bases). Germline assignment: CDR1 MDHEN and CDR2 SYDVKM. This CDR3 has 13 residues. Trimming shortened V by 4 bases and J by 6 bases, and 13 bases separated the two germline ends. The CDR3 region has the DNA TGTGCCAGCAGTTCCCCAGGGTTGGGCGAGCAGTACTTC. It codes for CASSSPGLGEQYF.

The J gene is TRBJ1-5, the V gene TRBV6-6; D is ambiguous. Germline CDR1 is MNHNY and CDR2 is SVGAGI (reference sequence). This CDR3 has 14 amino acids. V lost 5 bases, J lost 2 bases, and 10 bases lay in between. The CDR3 DNA reads TGTGCCAGCAGTATAGGGTTCGGCAATCAGCCCCAGCATTTT. Protein product: CASSIGFGNQPQHF.

CDR3 DNA: TGTGCCAGCTCACCATCCGCGGCCAGGGTTGAGACCCAGTACTTC. Its protein product is CASSPSAARVETQYF. The chain has TRBV18 and TRBJ2-5; weak D call: TRBD1 (5 bases). Trimming removed 2 bases from V and 5 bases from J, with 15 bases in between. CDR1 KGHSH and CDR2 LQKENI come from the germline V gene. The CDR3 runs 15 residues.

V is TRBV7-8 and J is TRBJ2-6; 7 bases are a match to TRBD1. The CDR3 has 16 residues. Germline V gene lookup returns CDR1 SGHVS and CDR2 FQNEAQ. V trimming: 5 bases; J trimming: 0 bases; junction bases outside the gene matches: 4. CDR3 DNA sequence: TGTGCCAGCAGCCGGGACAGAAACTCTGGGGCCAACGTCCTGACTTTC. Encoded protein: CASSRDRNSGANVLTF.

This clone was detected only a few times. The chain couples TRBV5-1 to TRBJ1-2; TRBD1 agrees at 11 bases. Per the germline V gene, CDR1 is SGHRS and CDR2 is YFSETQ. V lost 4 bases to trimming and J lost 8 bases; unmatched junction nucleotides: 7. This CDR3 region has 14 residues. CDR3 sequence: CASSMGQGEGGYTF. DNA for the CDR3: TGCGCCAGCAGCATGGGACAGGGGGAAGGCGGCTACACCTTC.

This clone was seen just once. One junction end does not reproduce the germline sequence, and a read error may be involved. V usage is TRBV4-2 and J usage is TRBJ1-2, with D possibly being TRBD1 (6 bases). The CDR3 extends over 18 amino acids. Germline loops: CDR1 LGHNA, CDR2 YNFKEQ. CDR3 sequence (DNA): TGTGCCAGCAGCCAAGCGGTGGGGTTGGGGGGGTCAGGGGATGGCTGCACCTTC. It is translated as CASSQAVGLGGSGDGCTF.

The chain has TRBV4-1 and TRBJ1-1; TRBD1 agrees at 7 bases. The CDR3 totals 14 residues. The germline CDR1 and CDR2 sequences are MGHRA and YSYEKL. V was pared by 2 bases and J by 7 bases, with 7 bases of the junction left unmatched. CDR3 sequence reads: CASSQPRDRGEAFF. The DNA of the CDR3 is TGCGCCAGCAGCCAACCCCGGGACAGAGGTGAAGCTTTCTTT.

V usage is TRBV6-6 and J usage is TRBJ2-2, with unresolved D. From germline, CDR1 is MNHNY and CDR2 SVGAGI (reference sequence). V lost 3 bases and J lost 4, with 12 bases in between. The CDR3 covers 15 residues. The CDR3 sequence: CASSYSQIFTGELFF. DNA for the CDR3: TGTGCCAGCAGTTATAGTCAGATATTCACCGGGGAGCTGTTTTTT.